The rows below give T cell receptor beta chains drawn from one sample of a study of T cells in Graves' hyperthyroidism and ophthalmopathy. TCRdb called the multiplex PCR reads again in MiXCR, with one record for every CDR3 protein. The sample holds 530,000 or so distinct CDR3 sequences; approximately 25% are singletons and the top ten take over 9%. Sequencing input: blood. These receptors all stem from a young woman with Graves' ophthalmopathy. The CDR3 runs from the conserved cysteine through the conserved F or W. D genes are given only for firm matches. Clone size is not always given. Where it is, it says once, few, many or a class for expanded clones.

D: -; J: TRBJ2-5; V: TRBV7-2; size: many; CDR3: CASSLRASRVETQYF; DNA: TGTGCCAGCAGCTTAAGAGCGTCTAGGGTAGAGACCCAGTACTTC
D: TRBD2; J: TRBJ2-7; V: TRBV27; size: many; CDR3: CASSLSAGGNYEQYF; DNA: TGTGCCAGCAGTTTATCAGCGGGGGGGAACTACGAGCAGTACTTC
D: -; J: TRBJ2-2; V: TRBV15; size: -; CDR3: CATSRVSTGELFF; DNA: TGTGCCACCAGCAGAGTCAGCACCGGGGAGCTGTTTTTT
D: TRBD1; J: TRBJ2-7; V: TRBV6-1; size: -; CDR3: CASKKETGTGSYEQYF; DNA: TGTGCCAGCAAGAAAGAAACCGGGACAGGGTCCTACGAGCAGTACTTC
D: TRBD1; J: TRBJ1-2; V: TRBV20-1; size: few; CDR3: CSPAGDSDFWAF; DNA: TGCAGCCCCGCGGGGGACAGCGATTTTTGGGCCTTC
D: TRBD1; J: TRBJ1-6; V: TRBV12-3/TRBV12-4; size: -; CDR3: CASRRGQDSPLHF; DNA: TGTGCCAGCAGAAGAGGACAGGATTCACCCCTCCACTTT
D: TRBD2; J: TRBJ2-4; V: TRBV12-3/TRBV12-4; size: many; CDR3: CASSFGVIAGRNIQYF; DNA: TGTGCCAGCAGTTTCGGCGTCATAGCGGGGCGAAACATTCAGTACTTC
D: -; J: TRBJ1-1; V: TRBV3-1; size: -; CDR3: CASSRGQNEAFF; DNA: TGTGCCAGCAGCCGCGGACAGAATGAAGCTTTCTTT
D: -; J: TRBJ2-5; V: TRBV5-1; size: many; CDR3: CASSLVGATQETQYF; DNA: TGCGCCAGCAGCTTGGTCGGGGCGACACAAGAGACCCAGTACTTC
D: TRBD1; J: TRBJ1-1; V: TRBV5-1; size: -; CDR3: CASSFGTGISLSYEAFF; DNA: TGCGCCAGCAGCTTCGGGACAGGGATTTCCCTATCCTATGAAGCTTTCTTT
D: TRBD1; J: TRBJ2-5; V: TRBV15; size: few; CDR3: CATSRDGTAGETQYF; DNA: TGTGCCACCAGCAGAGACGGGACAGCAGGGGAGACCCAGTACTTC
D: -; J: TRBJ2-2; V: TRBV6-1; size: many; CDR3: CAHSRAANTGELFF; DNA: TGTGCCCACTCCCGGGCAGCGAACACCGGGGAGCTGTTTTTT
D: -; J: TRBJ1-5; V: TRBV20-1; size: many; CDR3: CSARREQGDVLSNQPQHF; DNA: TGCAGTGCTAGACGTGAGCAGGGTGATGTCTTAAGCAATCAGCCCCAGCATTTT
D: -; J: TRBJ2-7; V: TRBV12-3/TRBV12-4; size: many; CDR3: CASSPGPSYEQYF; DNA: TGTGCCAGCAGCCCCGGCCCCTCCTACGAGCAGTACTTC
D: TRBD1; J: TRBJ1-5; V: TRBV12-3/TRBV12-4; size: many; CDR3: CAGSPRTGNSNQPQHF; DNA: TGTGCCGGCAGTCCCCGGACAGGGAATAGCAATCAGCCCCAGCATTTT
D: -; J: TRBJ2-7; V: TRBV12-3/TRBV12-4; size: few; CDR3: CASSLVRDNSYEQYF; DNA: TGTGCCAGCAGTTTAGTAAGGGACAACTCCTACGAGCAGTACTTC
D: TRBD1; J: TRBJ1-2; V: TRBV6-5; size: -; CDR3: CASSYQGQGNYGYTF; DNA: TGTGCCAGCAGTTACCAGGGACAGGGAAACTATGGCTACACCTTC
D: TRBD1; J: TRBJ1-2; V: TRBV20-1; size: -; CDR3: CSARDNRGLGNGYTF; DNA: TGCAGTGCTAGAGACAACAGGGGGCTGGGTAATGGCTACACCTTC
D: -; J: TRBJ2-7; V: TRBV27; size: few; CDR3: CASSTPGQFYF; DNA: TGTGCCAGCAGCACTCCGGGACAATTTTACTTC
D: -; J: TRBJ1-5; V: TRBV6-1; size: many; CDR3: CASSPDRFHQPQHF; DNA: TGTGCCAGCAGCCCCGACAGGTTTCATCAGCCCCAGCATTTT
D: -; J: TRBJ1-1; V: TRBV10-3; size: many; CDR3: CAISESRGAAEAFF; DNA: TGTGCCATCAGTGAGAGCAGAGGGGCGGCCGAAGCTTTCTTT
D: -; J: TRBJ2-5; V: TRBV6-5; size: few; CDR3: CASSYSRGTGRFQETQYF; DNA: TGTGCCAGCAGTTACTCGAGGGGCACAGGCCGTTTCCAAGAGACCCAGTACTTC
D: TRBD2; J: TRBJ2-7; V: TRBV6-1; size: -; CDR3: CASSDVRLAGVEQYF; DNA: TGTGCCAGCAGTGATGTGAGACTAGCGGGAGTTGAGCAGTACTTC
D: -; J: TRBJ1-5; V: TRBV20-1; size: many; CDR3: CSVGGKGNQPQHF; DNA: TGCAGTGTGGGGGGGAAAGGCAATCAGCCCCAGCATTTT
D: -; J: TRBJ2-3; V: TRBV4-1; size: many; CDR3: CASSYYQDLDTQYF; DNA: TGCGCCAGCAGCTACTACCAGGACCTGGATACGCAGTATTTT
D: -; J: TRBJ1-2; V: TRBV27; size: few; CDR3: CASSLRPGHGYTF; DNA: TGTGCCAGCAGTCTCCGACCGGGCCATGGCTACACCTTC
D: -; J: TRBJ2-5; V: TRBV28; size: -; CDR3: CASRSPFQETQYF; DNA: TGTGCCAGCAGGTCCCCCTTCCAAGAGACCCAGTACTTC
D: -; J: TRBJ1-2; V: TRBV2; size: few; CDR3: CARGGGGPNYGYTF; DNA: TGTGCCAGGGGGGGCGGCGGGCCTAACTATGGCTACACCTTC
D: -; J: TRBJ2-7; V: TRBV20-1; size: -; CDR3: CSASAPTYEQYF; DNA: TGCAGTGCTAGCGCCCCCACCTACGAGCAGTACTTC
D: -; J: TRBJ2-7; V: TRBV29-1; size: many; CDR3: CSVKGGDSYEQYF; DNA: TGCAGCGTTAAGGGCGGCGACTCCTACGAGCAGTACTTC
D: TRBD1; J: TRBJ1-1; V: TRBV11-3; size: many; CDR3: CASSKIPGQGLKDTEAFF; DNA: TGTGCCAGCAGCAAAATTCCGGGACAGGGTCTTAAAGACACTGAAGCTTTCTTT
D: TRBD1; J: TRBJ1-5; V: TRBV15; size: -; CDR3: CATSIDRANQPQHF; DNA: TGTGCCACCAGCATCGACAGGGCCAATCAGCCCCAGCATTTT
D: TRBD1; J: TRBJ1-2; V: TRBV6-2/TRBV6-3; size: few; CDR3: CASSYTDRAVYTF; DNA: TGTGCCAGCAGTTACACGGACAGGGCCGTCTACACCTTC
D: TRBD1; J: TRBJ2-7; V: TRBV20-1; size: few; CDR3: CSAPRSGTGKVEQYF; DNA: TGCAGTGCCCCAAGGTCCGGGACAGGGAAGGTCGAGCAGTACTTC
D: -; J: TRBJ1-5; V: TRBV7-2; size: many; CDR3: CASSLGREANQPQHF; DNA: TGTGCCAGCAGCTTAGGACGGGAGGCCAATCAGCCCCAGCATTTT
D: -; J: TRBJ1-2; V: TRBV28; size: many; CDR3: CASSFAGGPGGYTF; DNA: TGTGCCAGCAGTTTTGCGGGGGGGCCTGGCGGCTACACCTTC
D: TRBD1; J: TRBJ1-1; V: TRBV29-1; size: many; CDR3: CSVEGGQGVLGTEAFF; DNA: TGCAGCGTTGAAGGAGGGCAGGGGGTATTAGGGACTGAAGCTTTCTTT
D: TRBD1; J: TRBJ1-1; V: TRBV27; size: -; CDR3: CASSSRPWGDRVGRTEAFF; DNA: TGTGCCAGCAGTTCACGCCCCTGGGGGGACAGGGTAGGACGGACTGAAGCTTTCTTT
D: TRBD2; J: TRBJ2-2; V: TRBV27; size: -; CDR3: CASSLSPLAGGRTGELFF; DNA: TGTGCCAGCAGTTTATCTCCCCTAGCGGGAGGGCGCACCGGGGAGCTGTTTTTT
D: -; J: TRBJ2-7; V: TRBV3-1; size: many; CDR3: CASSQDLGETYEQYF; DNA: TGTGCCAGCAGCCAAGATCTAGGCGAGACCTACGAGCAGTACTTC
D: -; J: TRBJ1-3; V: TRBV6-1; size: -; CDR3: CASSAQGIGNTIYF; DNA: TGTGCCAGCAGTGCTCAGGGTATCGGAAACACCATATATTTT
D: TRBD2; J: TRBJ2-7; V: TRBV27; size: few; CDR3: CASRTKRGGVYEQYF; DNA: TGTGCCAGCAGAACAAAGCGGGGGGGAGTCTACGAGCAGTACTTC
D: TRBD1; J: TRBJ1-2; V: TRBV27; size: many; CDR3: CASRTGGTEDYGYTF; DNA: TGTGCCAGCCGGACAGGGGGCACAGAAGACTATGGCTACACCTTC
D: -; J: TRBJ2-5; V: TRBV20-1; size: -; CDR3: CSASGGRTMYQETQYF; DNA: TGCAGTGCTAGCGGCGGACGGACCATGTACCAAGAGACCCAGTACTTC
D: -; J: TRBJ1-1; V: TRBV12-3/TRBV12-4; size: -; CDR3: CASSLTSGDTEAFF; DNA: TGTGCCAGCAGTTTGACGTCCGGGGACACTGAAGCTTTCTTT
D: TRBD1; J: TRBJ2-2; V: TRBV6-1; size: -; CDR3: CASSEDRGWNTGELFF; DNA: TGTGCCAGCAGTGAAGACAGGGGTTGGAACACCGGGGAGCTGTTTTTT
D: TRBD1; J: TRBJ1-1; V: TRBV7-8; size: many; CDR3: CASRFSPDRDGSEAFF; DNA: TGTGCCAGCAGATTCTCCCCGGACAGGGACGGCAGTGAAGCTTTCTTT
D: -; J: TRBJ2-7; V: TRBV27; size: -; CDR3: CASSQGGVRGASEQYF; DNA: TGTGCCAGCAGCCAAGGGGGAGTACGGGGAGCCTCCGAGCAGTACTTC
D: -; J: TRBJ1-3; V: TRBV12-3/TRBV12-4; size: -; CDR3: CASSPPVANTIYF; DNA: TGTGCCAGCAGCCCTCCGGTAGCAAACACCATATATTTT
D: TRBD1; J: TRBJ1-1; V: TRBV19; size: many; CDR3: CASSTLQGAANTEAFF; DNA: TGTGCCAGTAGTACGCTACAGGGGGCTGCGAACACTGAAGCTTTCTTT
D: -; J: TRBJ1-2; V: TRBV28; size: few; CDR3: CASSFRAGARYGYTF; DNA: TGTGCCAGCAGTTTCCGAGCAGGGGCCCGCTATGGCTACACCTTC
D: TRBD1; J: TRBJ1-1; V: TRBV12-3/TRBV12-4; size: many; CDR3: CASSTGQGVVNTEAFF; DNA: TGTGCCAGCAGTACCGGACAGGGGGTCGTGAACACTGAAGCTTTCTTT
D: TRBD1; J: TRBJ2-7; V: TRBV5-1; size: -; CDR3: CASSLGGTGGNYEQYF; DNA: TGCGCCAGCAGCTTGGGCGGGACAGGAGGGAACTACGAGCAGTACTTC
D: -; J: TRBJ2-7; V: TRBV11-2; size: many; CDR3: CASSLEETYEQYF; DNA: TGTGCCAGCAGCTTAGAGGAGACCTACGAGCAGTACTTC
D: -; J: TRBJ1-5; V: TRBV4-3; size: -; CDR3: CASSQGAPDQPQHF; DNA: TGCGCCAGCAGCCAAGGGGCCCCGGACCAGCCCCAGCATTTT
D: -; J: TRBJ2-7; V: TRBV28; size: once; CDR3: CASSSRDGNSYEQYF; DNA: TGTGCCAGCAGTTCCCGTGACGGCAACTCCTACGAGCAGTACTTC
D: -; J: TRBJ2-5; V: TRBV4-2; size: many; CDR3: CASSQDLEETQYF; DNA: TGTGCCAGCAGCCAAGATCTCGAAGAGACCCAGTACTTC
D: TRBD1; J: TRBJ2-7; V: TRBV20-1; size: few; CDR3: CSAKTGTYEQYF; DNA: TGCAGTGCGAAGACAGGGACCTACGAGCAGTACTTC